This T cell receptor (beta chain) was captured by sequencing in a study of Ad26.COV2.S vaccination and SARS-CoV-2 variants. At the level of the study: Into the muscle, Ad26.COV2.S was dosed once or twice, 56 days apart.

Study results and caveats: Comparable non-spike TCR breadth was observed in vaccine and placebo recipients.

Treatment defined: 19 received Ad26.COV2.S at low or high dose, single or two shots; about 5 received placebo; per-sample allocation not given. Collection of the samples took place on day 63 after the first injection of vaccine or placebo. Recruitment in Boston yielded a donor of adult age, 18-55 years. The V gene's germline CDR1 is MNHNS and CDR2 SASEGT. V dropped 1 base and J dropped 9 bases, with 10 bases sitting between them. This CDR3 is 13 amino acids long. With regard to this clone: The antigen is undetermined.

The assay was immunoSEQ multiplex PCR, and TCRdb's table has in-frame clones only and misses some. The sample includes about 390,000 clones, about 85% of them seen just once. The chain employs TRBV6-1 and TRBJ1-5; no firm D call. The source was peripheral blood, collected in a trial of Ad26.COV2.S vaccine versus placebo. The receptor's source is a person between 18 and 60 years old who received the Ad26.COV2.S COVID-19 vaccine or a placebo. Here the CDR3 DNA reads TGTGCCAGCAGTGAAGACGGGTTTCGGCCCCAGCATTTT. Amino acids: CASSEDGFRPQHF.